This section outlines one TCR beta chain sequence together with its context. Generated by immunoSEQ multiplex PCR, the TCRdb table keeps only in-frame clones and is missing some. The repertoire holds around 100,000 clones, with over 70% as singletons. The sample belongs to a study of identifying expanded T cells in peripheral blood. Trimming took 4 bases from V and 6 from J; bases not matched to a gene: 9. The CDR3 contains 15 residues. Per the germline V gene, CDR1 is LNHDA and CDR2 is SQIVND (reference sequence). The J gene is TRBJ2-1, the V gene TRBV19; 7 bases are shared with TRBD2. The sequence was collected from a person aged 18 to 75 in good health. Sequencing was carried out using blood. Written as DNA, the CDR3 is TGTGCCAGTAGTAAGGTGGGAGGGTCCGGCAATGAGCAGTTCTTC. This codes for CASSKVGGSGNEQFF.